Listed below are T cell receptor beta chains from one sample, sequenced in a study of T-cell reconstitution after alpha-beta-depleted transplantation in children. TCRdb passed the PCR reads through MiXCR, listing each CDR3 protein once. Of approximately 400,000 distinct CDR3 sequences in the sample, 16% were seen once. The input for sequencing was PBMCs, mostly from graft donor cells, taken 360 days after TCRalphabeta/CD19-depleted stem cell transplant. The receptors stem from a boy in the first two years of life who had a stem cell transplant for Wiskott-Aldrich syndrome, so the T cells may come from the graft donor. Both conserved end residues are part of each CDR3. The D gene is left open where the match is weak. Clone sizes are given selectively: once, few, many, or a class where the clone is expanded.

. | TRBJ1-1 | . | TRBV6-1 | TGTGCCAGCGGCCTTCGAAGAGGGCGCACTGAAGCTTTCTTT | CASGLRRGRTEAFF
TRBD2 | TRBJ2-1 | . | TRBV5-1 | TGCGCCAGCAGCTTGATGAAAGGACTAGCGGAATACAATGAGCAGTTCTTC | CASSLMKGLAEYNEQFF
TRBD1 | TRBJ2-1 | . | TRBV29-1 | TGCAGCGTTGACGGGGACAGGTTCAGCTCCTACAATGAGCAGTTCTTC | CSVDGDRFSSYNEQFF
. | TRBJ2-7 | many | TRBV29-1 | TGCAGCGTTGCCCCGGGGCCGACCTACGAGCAGTACTTC | CSVAPGPTYEQYF
TRBD1 | TRBJ2-1 | few | TRBV6-2/TRBV6-3 | TGTGCCAGCAGGCACAGGGGTCCCTACAATGAGCAGTTCTTC | CASRHRGPYNEQFF
. | TRBJ2-3 | many | TRBV29-1 | TGCAGCGTTGAAGGAGGAGGGGGCACAGATACGCAGTATTTT | CSVEGGGGTDTQYF
. | TRBJ2-7 | many | TRBV13 | TGTGCCAGCAGCCTTCAGGGGCGCGAGCAGTACTTC | CASSLQGREQYF
TRBD1 | TRBJ2-5 | once | TRBV5-1 | TGCGCCAGCAACCTGGGCCCGGGACAGGGCTACGAGACCCAGTACTTC | CASNLGPGQGYETQYF
. | TRBJ2-7 | few | TRBV15 | TGTGCCACCAGCAGTTCCCCTGGCTACGAGCAGTACTTC | CATSSSPGYEQYF
. | TRBJ2-7 | few | TRBV15 | TGTGCCACCAGCCGGACAGCCTTAATCTACGAGCAGTACTTC | CATSRTALIYEQYF
TRBD1 | TRBJ2-7 | few | TRBV20-1 | TGCAGTGCTAGAGCCTTAATCGGACAGGGGGCTAAGGAGCAGTACTTC | CSARALIGQGAKEQYF
TRBD2 | TRBJ2-5 | few | TRBV5-4 | TGTGCCAGCAGCTCACCGGGACTAGCGGGAGGGAAAGAACAAGAGACCCAGTACTTC | CASSSPGLAGGKEQETQYF
TRBD1 | TRBJ2-1 | few | TRBV5-1 | TGCGCCAGCAGCCTATACCCACTACAGGGGGAGCAGTTCTTC | CASSLYPLQGEQFF
. | TRBJ2-4 | . | TRBV6-5 | TGTGCCAGCAGTTACTCCGTCGGGATAGCCAAAAACATTCAGTACTTC | CASSYSVGIAKNIQYF
. | TRBJ1-5 | . | TRBV20-1 | TGCAGTGCTTCTCAACCGACAGGCCGTAGCAATCAGCCCCAGCATTTT | CSASQPTGRSNQPQHF
. | TRBJ1-3 | . | TRBV29-1 | TGCAGCGTCCGGGGACCTGGAAACACCATATATTTT | CSVRGPGNTIYF
. | TRBJ2-7 | few | TRBV10-3 | TGTGCCATCAGTGACGGCGAGCAGTACTTC | CAISDGEQYF
TRBD2 | TRBJ2-7 | few | TRBV10-3 | TGTGCCATCAGGGAAACCGGGACTAGCGGAGACGAGCAGTACTTC | CAIRETGTSGDEQYF